This T cell receptor (beta chain) was sequenced for a study of CD8+ T cells in alopecia areata. Study results and limitations: Tofacitinib significantly brought down scalp clonality and expanded CD8+ clones among top 100.

Sequencing templates came from extracted RNA that was reverse transcribed into cDNA. Only in-frame clones appear in the TCRdb table, and some are missing; sequencing was by immunoSEQ multiplex PCR. The data hold more than 150,000 clones, with roughly 53% observed a single time. The CDR3 length is 14 residues. Germline lookup yields CDR1 MNHEY and CDR2 SVGAGI. The junction had 7 bases not matched to a gene; V was cut back by 7 bases and J by 3 bases. Points on this clone: Its antigen is unknown.

Treatment here: oral pan-JAK inhibitor, 5-10 mg twice daily. The source material was CD8+ T cells sorted from blood, sampled at week 24, from a patient treated with tofacitinib. This sequence was found in a human donor with alopecia areata. The V gene is TRBV6-5, the J gene TRBJ1-1, with TRBD1 matching over 8 bases. The CDR3 region has the DNA TGTGCCAGCAATATAGGACAGGGCGACACTGAAGCTTTCTTT. It translates to CASNIGQGDTEAFF.